The present entry profiles one T cell receptor (beta chain) with its context. It has no known antigen specificity. Base qualities are missing; no much larger clone stands one base away. Inclusive of the bounding cysteine and phenylalanine, the CDR3 is 17 residues long. The entry retains the CDR3 DNA only, 51 bases that are in frame from base 1. V is pruned by 5 bases and J by 5 bases, leaving 16 bases of the junction without a gene match. CDR1 and CDR2, per the germline V gene, are SGHTA and FQGNSA. These data originate in a study of response to subunit inactivated influenza vaccine (dated by TCRdb to 2017 to 2018). Regarding the research as a whole: Deep quantitative profiling of the T cell receptor repertoire was used in the study to follow responses to a trivalent subunit inactivated influenza vaccine.

Preparation of the library involved RT-PCR. TCRdb shows the sequencer as Illumina HiSeq 2500. TCRdb applied fastp at Q25 and MiXCR to the public reads, then kept only in-frame beta chains. When rows share a CDR3 protein, they turn into one entry using the most common DNA and genes. In this sample the table shows approximately 230,000 distinct CDR3 sequences, 12% of which occur a single time. 7.8% of the sample belongs to the ten largest clones. Summary of the overall study and its limitations: It was suggested by the authors that each seasonal influenza vaccination may recruit only a limited number of new T cells.

This receptor chain uses TRBV7-2 and TRBJ2-7; 9 bases in the middle match TRBD1. The sequencing used non-naive T cells sorted from PBMCs, collected less than 15 days before vaccination. The cell subset or site label corresponds to: memory T cell fraction. This TCR was recovered from a man aged 50 to 59 who received an inactivated influenza vaccine. Donor details come from another sample of the same person, matched by shared clones. The CDR3: CASSPILTRTGVNEQYF. The base sequence is TGTGCCAGCAGCCCAATCCTGACCAGGACAGGGGTTAACGAGCAGTACTTC.